This TCR beta chain was sequenced for a study of cytomegalovirus exposure and HLA in healthy donors. Study-wide findings and caveats: It was reported that the classifier diagnosed cytomegalovirus status with high specificity and sensitivity in both the original and validation cohorts. Reportedly, TCR beta sequences accurately predicted HLA-A and HLA-B alleles in most subjects.

Regarding this clone: Its target is not known.

J was trimmed by 7 bases and V by 5 bases; bases with no gene match: 9. The CDR3 is 15 residues long. Looked up from germline, CDR1 is SGHTA and CDR2 is FQGNSA. PCR involved 60 Vbeta and 13 Jbeta primers. Libraries were prepared by immunoSEQ multiplex PCR; TCRdb keeps only in-frame clonotypes and omits some of them. The sample holds 75,000 to 95,000 clones; nearly 70% are singletons and the top ten take approximately 2.9%. This receptor was taken from a man aged 45 to 65 in good health and CMV-seronegative. What was sequenced was PBMCs. The chain links TRBV7-2 to TRBJ1-4; 8 bases agree with TRBD1. The CDR3 is CASSPRTGWGEKLFF. The CDR3 DNA follows: TGTGCCAGCAGCCCACGGACAGGGTGGGGTGAAAAACTGTTTTTT.